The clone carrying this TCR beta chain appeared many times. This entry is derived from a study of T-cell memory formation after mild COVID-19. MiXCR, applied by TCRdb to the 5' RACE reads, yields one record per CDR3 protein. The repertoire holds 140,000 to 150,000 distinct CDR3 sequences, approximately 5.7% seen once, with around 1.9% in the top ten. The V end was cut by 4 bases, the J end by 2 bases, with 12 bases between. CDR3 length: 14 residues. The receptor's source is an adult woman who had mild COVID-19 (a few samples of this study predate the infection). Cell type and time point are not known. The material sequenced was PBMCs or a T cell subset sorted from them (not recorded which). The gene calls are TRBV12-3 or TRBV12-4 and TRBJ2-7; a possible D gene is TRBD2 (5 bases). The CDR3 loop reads CASSYRGYAYEQYF. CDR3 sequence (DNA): TGTGCCAGCAGTTACCGGGGTTACGCCTACGAGCAGTACTTC.